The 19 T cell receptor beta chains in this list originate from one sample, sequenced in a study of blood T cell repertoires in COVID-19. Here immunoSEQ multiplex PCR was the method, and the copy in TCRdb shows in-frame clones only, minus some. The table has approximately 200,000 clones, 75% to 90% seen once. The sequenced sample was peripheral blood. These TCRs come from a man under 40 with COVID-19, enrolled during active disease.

As DNA, the CDR3 is TGTGCCAGCAGGGAGACTAGCGGGAGGGTTAATGAGCAGTTCTTC. As protein: CASRETSGRVNEQFF. The chain employs TRBV2 and TRBJ2-1, with 14 bases matching TRBD2. This CDR3 has 15 amino acids. The trim removed 6 bases at V and 7 bases at J, leaving 5 bases unmatched. From germline, CDR1 is SNHLY and CDR2 FYNNEI.

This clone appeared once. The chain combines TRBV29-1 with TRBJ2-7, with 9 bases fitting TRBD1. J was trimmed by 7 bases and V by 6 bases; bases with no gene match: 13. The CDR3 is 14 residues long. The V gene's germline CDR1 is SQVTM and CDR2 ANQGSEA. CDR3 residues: CSVTPRDRVFEQYF. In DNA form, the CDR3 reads TGCAGCGTAACCCCCCGGGACAGGGTTTTTGAGCAGTACTTC.

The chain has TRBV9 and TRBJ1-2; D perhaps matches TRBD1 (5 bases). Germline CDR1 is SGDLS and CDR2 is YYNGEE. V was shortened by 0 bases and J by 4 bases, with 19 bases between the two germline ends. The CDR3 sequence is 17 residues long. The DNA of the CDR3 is TGTGCCAGCAGCGTAGCTACTGGTCGGCAGGGTGCCTATGGCTACACCTTC. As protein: CASSVATGRQGAYGYTF.

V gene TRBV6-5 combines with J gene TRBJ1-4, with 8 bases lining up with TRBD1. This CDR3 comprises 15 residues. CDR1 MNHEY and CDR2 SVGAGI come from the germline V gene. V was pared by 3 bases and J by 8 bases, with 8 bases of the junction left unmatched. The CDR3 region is CASSYSGTGREKLFF. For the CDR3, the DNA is TGTGCCAGCAGTTATTCGGGGACAGGAAGGGAAAAACTGTTTTTT.

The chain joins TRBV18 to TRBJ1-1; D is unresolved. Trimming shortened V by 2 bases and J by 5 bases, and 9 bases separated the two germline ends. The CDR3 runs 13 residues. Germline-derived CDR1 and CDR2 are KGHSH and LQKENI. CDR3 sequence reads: CASSPSEETEAFF. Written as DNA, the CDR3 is TGTGCCAGCTCACCAAGCGAGGAAACTGAAGCTTTCTTT.

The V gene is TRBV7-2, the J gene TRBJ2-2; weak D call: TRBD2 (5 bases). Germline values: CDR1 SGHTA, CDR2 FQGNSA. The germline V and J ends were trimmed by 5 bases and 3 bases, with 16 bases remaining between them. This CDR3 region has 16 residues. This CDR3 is CASSDHVLDYTGELFF. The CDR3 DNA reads TGTGCCAGCAGCGACCACGTACTAGACTACACCGGGGAGCTGTTTTTT. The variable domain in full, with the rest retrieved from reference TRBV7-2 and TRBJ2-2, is GAGVSQSPSNKVTEKGKDVELRCDPISGHTALYWYRQSLGQGLEFLIYFQGNSAPDKSGLPSDRFSAERTGGSVSTLTIQRTQQEDSAVYLCASSDHVLDYTGELFFGEGSRLTVL.

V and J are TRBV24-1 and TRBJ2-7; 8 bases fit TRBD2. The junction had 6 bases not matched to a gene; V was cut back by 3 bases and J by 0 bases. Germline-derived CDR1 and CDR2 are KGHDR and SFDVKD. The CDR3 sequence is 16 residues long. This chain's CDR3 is CATSDAGGGSSYEQYF. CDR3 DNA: TGTGCCACCAGTGATGCGGGCGGGGGGAGCTCCTACGAGCAGTACTTC.

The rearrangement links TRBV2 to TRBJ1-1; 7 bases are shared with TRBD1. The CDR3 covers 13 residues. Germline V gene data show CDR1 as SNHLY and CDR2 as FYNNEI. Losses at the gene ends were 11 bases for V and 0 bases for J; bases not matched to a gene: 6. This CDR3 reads CAGGTDLNTEAFF. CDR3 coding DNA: TGTGCCGGGGGGACAGACCTGAACACTGAAGCTTTCTTT.

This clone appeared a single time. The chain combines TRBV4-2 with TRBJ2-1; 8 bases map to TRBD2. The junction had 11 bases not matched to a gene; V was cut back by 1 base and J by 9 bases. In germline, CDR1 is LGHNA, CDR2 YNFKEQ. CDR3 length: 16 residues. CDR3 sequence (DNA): TGTGCCAGCAGCCAAGGGGGACTAGAGCTAACAAGTGAGCAGTTCTTC. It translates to CASSQGGLELTSEQFF.

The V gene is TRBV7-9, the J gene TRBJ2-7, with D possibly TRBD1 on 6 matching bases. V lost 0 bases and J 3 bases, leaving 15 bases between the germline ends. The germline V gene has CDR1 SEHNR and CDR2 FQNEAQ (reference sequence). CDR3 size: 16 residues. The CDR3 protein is CASSLAPGHNIYEQYF. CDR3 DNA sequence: TGTGCCAGCAGCTTAGCTCCGGGACACAACATCTACGAGCAGTACTTC. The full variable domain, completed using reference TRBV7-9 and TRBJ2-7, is DTGVSQNPRHKITKRGQNVTFRCDPISEHNRLYWYRQTLGQGPEFLTYFQNEAQLEKSRLLSDRFSAERPKGSFSTLEIQRTEQGDSAMYLCASSLAPGHNIYEQYFGPGTRLTVT.

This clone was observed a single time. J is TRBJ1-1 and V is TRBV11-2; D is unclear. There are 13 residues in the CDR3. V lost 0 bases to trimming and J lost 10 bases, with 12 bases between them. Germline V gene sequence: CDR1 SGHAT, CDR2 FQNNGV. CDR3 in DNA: TGTGCCAGCAGCTTAGACCTCAACCGGGGAGCTTTCTTT. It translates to CASSLDLNRGAFF.

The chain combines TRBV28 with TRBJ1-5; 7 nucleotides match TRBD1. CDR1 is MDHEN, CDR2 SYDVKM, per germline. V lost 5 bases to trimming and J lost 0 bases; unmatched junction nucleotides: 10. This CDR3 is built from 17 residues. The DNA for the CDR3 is TGTGCCAGCAGTAAAGGGACAGCCAAATATAGCAATCAGCCCCAGCATTTT. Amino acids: CASSKGTAKYSNQPQHF.

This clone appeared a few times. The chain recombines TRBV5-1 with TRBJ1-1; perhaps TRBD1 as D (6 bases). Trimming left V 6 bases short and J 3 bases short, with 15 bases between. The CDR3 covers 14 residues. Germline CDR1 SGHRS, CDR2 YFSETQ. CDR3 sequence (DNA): TGCGCCAGCACTTCACAACAGGGTGACACTGAAGCTTTCTTT. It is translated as CASTSQQGDTEAFF.

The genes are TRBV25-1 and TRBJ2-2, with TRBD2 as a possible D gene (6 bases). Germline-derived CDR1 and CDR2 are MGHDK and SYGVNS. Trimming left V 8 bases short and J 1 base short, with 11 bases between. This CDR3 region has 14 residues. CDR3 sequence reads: CASGGILNTGELFF. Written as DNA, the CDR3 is TGTGCCAGCGGCGGGATTTTGAACACCGGGGAGCTGTTTTTT.

The CDR3 region has the DNA TGTGCCAGCAGCTCGCGAGCGTTACAGGCCCTGGAGCAGTTCTTC. It yields the protein CASSSRALQALEQFF. The chain employs TRBV11-2 and TRBJ2-1; D is possibly TRBD1 (5 bases). The CDR3 is 15 residues long. The germline V gene has CDR1 SGHAT and CDR2 FQNNGV. The V end lost 4 bases, the J end lost 10 bases, and 20 bases lay between the germline ends.

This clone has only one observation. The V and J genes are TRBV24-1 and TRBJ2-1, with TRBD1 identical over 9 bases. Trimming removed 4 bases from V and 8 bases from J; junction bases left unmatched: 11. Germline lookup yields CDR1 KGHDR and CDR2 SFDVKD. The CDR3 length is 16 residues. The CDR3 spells CATSEGQGGRNDEQFF. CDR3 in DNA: TGTGCCACCAGTGAGGGACAGGGAGGTCGCAACGATGAGCAGTTCTTC.

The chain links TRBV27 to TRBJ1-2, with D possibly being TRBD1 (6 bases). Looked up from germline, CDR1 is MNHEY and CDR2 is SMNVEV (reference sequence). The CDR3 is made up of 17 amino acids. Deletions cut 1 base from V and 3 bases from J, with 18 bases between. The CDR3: CASSLYFRDTSYYGYTF. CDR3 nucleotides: TGTGCCAGCAGTTTATACTTCCGGGACACCTCATACTATGGCTACACCTTC.

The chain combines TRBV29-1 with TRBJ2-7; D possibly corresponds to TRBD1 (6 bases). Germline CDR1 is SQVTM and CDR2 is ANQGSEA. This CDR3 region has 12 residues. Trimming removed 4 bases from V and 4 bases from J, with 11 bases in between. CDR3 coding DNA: TGCAGCGTTGCAGGGGATCGTTACGAGCAGTACTTC. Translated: CSVAGDRYEQYF.

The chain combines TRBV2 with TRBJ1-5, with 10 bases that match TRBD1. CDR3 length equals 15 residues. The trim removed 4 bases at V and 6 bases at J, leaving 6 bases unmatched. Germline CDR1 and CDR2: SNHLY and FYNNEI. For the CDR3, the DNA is TGTGCCAGCAGTGTGAGCCGGGACAGGGGTCAGCCCCAGCATTTT. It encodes CASSVSRDRGQPQHF.